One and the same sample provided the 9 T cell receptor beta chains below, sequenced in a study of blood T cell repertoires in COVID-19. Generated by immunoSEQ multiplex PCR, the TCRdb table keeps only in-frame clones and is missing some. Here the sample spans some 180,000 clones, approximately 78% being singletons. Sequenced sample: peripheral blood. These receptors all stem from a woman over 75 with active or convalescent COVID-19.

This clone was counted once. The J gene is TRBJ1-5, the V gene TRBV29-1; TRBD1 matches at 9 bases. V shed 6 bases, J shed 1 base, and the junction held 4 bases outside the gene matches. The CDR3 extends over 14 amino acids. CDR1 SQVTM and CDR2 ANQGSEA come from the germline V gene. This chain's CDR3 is CSVVGQGSNQPQHF. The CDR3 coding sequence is TGCAGCGTCGTGGGACAGGGAAGCAATCAGCCCCAGCATTTT.

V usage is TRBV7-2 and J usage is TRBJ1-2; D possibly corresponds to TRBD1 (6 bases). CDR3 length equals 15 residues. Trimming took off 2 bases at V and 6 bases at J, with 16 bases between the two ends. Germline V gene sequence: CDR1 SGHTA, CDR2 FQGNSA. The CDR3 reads CASSLQAGAGDGYTF. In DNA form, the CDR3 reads TGTGCCAGCAGCTTACAAGCAGGGGCAGGTGATGGCTACACCTTC. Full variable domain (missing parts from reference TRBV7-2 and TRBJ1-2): GAGVSQSPSNKVTEKGKDVELRCDPISGHTALYWYRQSLGQGLEFLIYFQGNSAPDKSGLPSDRFSAERTGGSVSTLTIQRTQQEDSAVYLCASSLQAGAGDGYTFGSGTRLTVV.

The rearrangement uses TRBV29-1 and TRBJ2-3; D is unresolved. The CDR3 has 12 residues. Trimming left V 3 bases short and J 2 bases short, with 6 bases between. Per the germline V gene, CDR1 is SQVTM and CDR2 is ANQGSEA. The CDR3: CSVDSNTDTQYF. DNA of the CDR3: TGCAGCGTTGATTCTAACACAGATACGCAGTATTTT.

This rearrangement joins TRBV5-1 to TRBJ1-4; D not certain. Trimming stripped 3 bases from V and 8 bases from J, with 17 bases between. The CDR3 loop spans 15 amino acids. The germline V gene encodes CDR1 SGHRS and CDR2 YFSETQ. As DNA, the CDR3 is TGCGCCAGCAGCTCCCGACGGAGAACGGGGGAAAAACTGTTTTTT. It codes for CASSSRRRTGEKLFF.

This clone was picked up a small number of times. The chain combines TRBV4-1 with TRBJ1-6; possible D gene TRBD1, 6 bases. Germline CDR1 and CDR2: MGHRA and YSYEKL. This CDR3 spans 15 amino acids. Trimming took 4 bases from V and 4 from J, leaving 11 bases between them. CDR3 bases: TGCGCCAGCAGCCGACGGGGACAATATAATTCACCCCTCCACTTT. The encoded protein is CASSRRGQYNSPLHF.

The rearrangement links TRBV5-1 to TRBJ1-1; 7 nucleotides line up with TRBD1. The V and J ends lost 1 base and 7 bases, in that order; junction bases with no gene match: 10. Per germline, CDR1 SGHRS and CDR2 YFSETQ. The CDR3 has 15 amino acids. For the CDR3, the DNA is TGCGCCAGCAGCTTGCTCGGGACAGAAGGGGGTGAAGCTTTCTTT. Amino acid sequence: CASSLLGTEGGEAFF. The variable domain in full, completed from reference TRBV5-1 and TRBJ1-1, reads KAGVTQTPRYLIKTRGQQVTLSCSPISGHRSVSWYQQTPGQGLQFLFEYFSETQRNKGNFPGRFSGRQFSNSRSEMNVSTLELGDSALYLCASSLLGTEGGEAFFGQGTRLTVV.

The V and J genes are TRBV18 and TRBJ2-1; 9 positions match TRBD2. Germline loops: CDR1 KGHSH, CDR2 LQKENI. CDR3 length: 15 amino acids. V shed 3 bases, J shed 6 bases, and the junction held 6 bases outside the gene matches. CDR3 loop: CASSPGVAGANEQFF. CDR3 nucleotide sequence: TGTGCCAGCTCACCGGGGGTAGCGGGGGCCAATGAGCAGTTCTTC.

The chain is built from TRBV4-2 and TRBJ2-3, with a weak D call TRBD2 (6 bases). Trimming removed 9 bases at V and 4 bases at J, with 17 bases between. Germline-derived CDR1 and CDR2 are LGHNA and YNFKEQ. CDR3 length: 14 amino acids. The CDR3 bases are TGTGCCAGTAGCGGACTTGGGTTCGCAGATACGCAGTATTTT. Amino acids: CASSGLGFADTQYF.

CDR3 in DNA: TGTGCCACCTCCCGGGTGGGTTCCTACGAGCAGTACTTC. Its translation is CATSRVGSYEQYF. This chain links TRBV25-1 with TRBJ2-7; D unresolved. The CDR3 runs 13 residues. With 10 bases removed from V and 1 base from J, the gap between germline ends came to 14 bases. Germline V gives CDR1 MGHDK, CDR2 SYGVNS.